The T cell receptor (beta chain) described here comes from a study of PD-1 blockade in classical Hodgkin lymphoma. Indicated time point: cycle 4 day 1 (C4D1), after six to seven weeks of nivolumab. All the patients suffered relapse after autologous stem cell transplantation, and brentuximab vedotin exposure differed. Clones were sequenced by immunoSEQ multiplex PCR, and TCRdb holds only the in-frame ones, with some missing. The repertoire holds approximately 25,000 clones, around three quarters seen once, with less than 4.5% in the top ten. This clone has a handful of counts. This clonotype originated in a human donor with classical Hodgkin lymphoma. The starting material was peripheral blood mononuclear cells (PBMCs), obtained before the fourth cycle of nivolumab.

The CDR3 coding sequence is TGTGCCAGCAGCTTAGGGCCGACTAGCGCCGAGCAGTACTTC. As protein: CASSLGPTSAEQYF. The V and J genes are TRBV7-2 and TRBJ2-7, with 8 bases identical to TRBD2. The CDR3 is 14 residues long. J gave up 6 bases and V 1 base, and 5 bases lay outside the gene matches. Germline V CDR1 and CDR2: SGHTA, FQGNSA.